The clone carrying this T cell receptor (beta chain) was seen only a few times. The data originate from a study of beta chain features in type 1 diabetes. The ends were cut back, 3 bases at V and 14 bases at J, with 10 bases in the middle. CDR1 is MDHEN, CDR2 SYDVKM, per germline. CDR3 length: 11 amino acids. Expressed TCRB transcripts got sequenced, as all isolated RNA was reverse transcribed. Method: immunoSEQ multiplex PCR; TCRdb's copy keeps in-frame clones and lacks some. This table has 250,000 to 300,000 clones, 7.5% to 9.5% appearing once. The sequenced sample consisted of central memory CD4+ T cells from blood. The TCR sequence derives from a young woman in good health. This chain joins TRBV28 and TRBJ1-4; D possibly corresponds to TRBD1 (6 bases). CDR3 DNA sequence: TGTGCCAGCAGTTTCGTGGGGGGCCTGTTTTTT. Amino acids: CASSFVGGLFF.